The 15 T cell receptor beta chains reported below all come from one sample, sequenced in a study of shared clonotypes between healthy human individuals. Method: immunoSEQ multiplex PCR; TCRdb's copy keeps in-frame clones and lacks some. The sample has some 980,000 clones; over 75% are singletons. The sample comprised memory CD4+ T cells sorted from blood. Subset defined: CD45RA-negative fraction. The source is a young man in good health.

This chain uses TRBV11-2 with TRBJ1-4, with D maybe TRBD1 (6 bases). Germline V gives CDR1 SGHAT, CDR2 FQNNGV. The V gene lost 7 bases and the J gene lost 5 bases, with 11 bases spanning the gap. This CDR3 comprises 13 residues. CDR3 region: CASNHGQNEKLFF. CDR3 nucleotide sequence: TGTGCCAGCAACCATGGACAGAATGAAAAACTGTTTTTT.

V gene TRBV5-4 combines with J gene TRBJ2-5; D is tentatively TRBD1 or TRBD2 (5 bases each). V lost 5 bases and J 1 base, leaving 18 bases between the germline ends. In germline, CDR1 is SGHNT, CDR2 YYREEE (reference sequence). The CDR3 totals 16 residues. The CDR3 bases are TGTGCCAGCAGACAAGGGACCTCGTCCCTCCAAGAGACCCAGTACTTC. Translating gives CASRQGTSSLQETQYF.

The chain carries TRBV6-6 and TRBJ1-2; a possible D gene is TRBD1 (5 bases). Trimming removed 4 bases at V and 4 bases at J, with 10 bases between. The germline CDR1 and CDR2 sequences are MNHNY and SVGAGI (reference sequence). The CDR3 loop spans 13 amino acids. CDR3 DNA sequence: TGTGCCAGCAGTTTTTCGGACACCTATGGCTACACCTTC. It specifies CASSFSDTYGYTF.

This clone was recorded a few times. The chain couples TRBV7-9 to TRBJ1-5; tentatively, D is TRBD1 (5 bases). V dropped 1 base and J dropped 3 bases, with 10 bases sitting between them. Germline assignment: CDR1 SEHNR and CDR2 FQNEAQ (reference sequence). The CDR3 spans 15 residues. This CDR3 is CASSLGGAANQPQHF. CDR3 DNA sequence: TGTGCCAGCAGCTTAGGAGGGGCCGCCAATCAGCCCCAGCATTTT.

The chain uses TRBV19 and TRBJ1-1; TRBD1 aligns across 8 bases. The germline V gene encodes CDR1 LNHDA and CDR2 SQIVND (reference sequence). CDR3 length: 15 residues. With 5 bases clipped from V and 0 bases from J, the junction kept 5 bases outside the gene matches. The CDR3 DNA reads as TGTGCCAGTAGTTCTCGACAGGGGATGAACACTGAAGCTTTCTTT. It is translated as CASSSRQGMNTEAFF.

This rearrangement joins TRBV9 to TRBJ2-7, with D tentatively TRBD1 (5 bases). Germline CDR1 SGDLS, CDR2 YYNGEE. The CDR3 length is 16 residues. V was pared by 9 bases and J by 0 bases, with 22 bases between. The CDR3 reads CAISRRQDTSSYEQYF. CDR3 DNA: TGTGCCATCTCACGGCGGCAGGACACCAGCTCCTACGAGCAGTACTTC.

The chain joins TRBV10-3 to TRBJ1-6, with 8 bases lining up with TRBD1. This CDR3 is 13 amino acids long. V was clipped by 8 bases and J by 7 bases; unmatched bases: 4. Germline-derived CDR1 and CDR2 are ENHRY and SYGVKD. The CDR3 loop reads CAISTGENSPLHF. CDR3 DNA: TGTGCCATCTCGACAGGGGAGAATTCACCCCTCCACTTT.

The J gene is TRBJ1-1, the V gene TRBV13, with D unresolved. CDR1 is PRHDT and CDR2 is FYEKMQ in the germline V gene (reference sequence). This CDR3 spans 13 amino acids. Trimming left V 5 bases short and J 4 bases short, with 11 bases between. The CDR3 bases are TGTGCCAGCAGCCAAGAACGGGTCACTGAAGCTTTCTTT. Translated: CASSQERVTEAFF. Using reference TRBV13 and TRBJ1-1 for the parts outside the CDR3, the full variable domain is AAGVIQSPRHLIKEKRETATLKCYPIPRHDTVYWYQQGPGQDPQFLISFYEKMQSDKGSIPDRFSAQQFSDYHSELNMSSLELGDSALYFCASSQERVTEAFFGQGTRLTVV.

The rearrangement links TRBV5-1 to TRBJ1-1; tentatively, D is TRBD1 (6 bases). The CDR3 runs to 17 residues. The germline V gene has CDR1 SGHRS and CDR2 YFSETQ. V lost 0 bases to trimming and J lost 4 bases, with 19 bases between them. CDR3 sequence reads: CASSLGGGNGPSTEAFF. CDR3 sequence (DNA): TGCGCCAGCAGCTTGGGTGGGGGCAATGGTCCGTCCACTGAAGCTTTCTTT.

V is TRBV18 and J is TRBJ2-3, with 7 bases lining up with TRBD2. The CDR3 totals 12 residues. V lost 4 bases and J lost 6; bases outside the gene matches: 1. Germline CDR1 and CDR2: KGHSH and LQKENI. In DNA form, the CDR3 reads TGTGCCAGCTCACGGACTAGGGATACGCAGTATTTT. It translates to CASSRTRDTQYF.

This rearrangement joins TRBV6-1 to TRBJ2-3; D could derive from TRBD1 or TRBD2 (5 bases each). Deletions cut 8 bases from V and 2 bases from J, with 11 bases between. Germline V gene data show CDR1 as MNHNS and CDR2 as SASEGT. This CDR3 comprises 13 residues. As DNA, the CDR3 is TGTGCCAGCGGGGACCTGAACACAGATACGCAGTATTTT. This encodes CASGDLNTDTQYF.

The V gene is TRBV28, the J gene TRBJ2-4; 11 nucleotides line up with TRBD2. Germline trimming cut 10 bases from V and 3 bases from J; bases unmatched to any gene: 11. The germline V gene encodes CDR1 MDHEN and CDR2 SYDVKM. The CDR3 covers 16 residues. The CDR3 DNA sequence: TGTGCCACCGCCCTTGGACTAGCGGGTGTCAAAAACATTCAGTACTTC. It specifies CATALGLAGVKNIQYF.

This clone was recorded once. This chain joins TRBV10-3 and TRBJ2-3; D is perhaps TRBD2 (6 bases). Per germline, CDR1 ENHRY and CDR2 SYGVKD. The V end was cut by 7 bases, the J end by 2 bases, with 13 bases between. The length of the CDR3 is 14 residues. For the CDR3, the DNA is TGTGCCATCAATTGGGCTAGCGACACAGATACGCAGTATTTT. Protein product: CAINWASDTDTQYF.

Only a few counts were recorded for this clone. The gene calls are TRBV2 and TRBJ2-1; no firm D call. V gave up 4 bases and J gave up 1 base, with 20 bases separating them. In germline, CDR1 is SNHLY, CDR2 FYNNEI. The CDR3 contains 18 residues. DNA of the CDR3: TGTGCCAGCAGTGTCGAGTTAAGGTCGTCGCAGTCCTACAATGAGCAGTTCTTC. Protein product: CASSVELRSSQSYNEQFF.

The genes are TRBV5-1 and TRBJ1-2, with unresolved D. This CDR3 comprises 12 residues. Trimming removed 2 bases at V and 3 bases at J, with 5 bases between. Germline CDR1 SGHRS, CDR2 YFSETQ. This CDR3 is CASSFSDYGYTF. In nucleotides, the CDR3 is TGCGCCAGCAGCTTTAGTGACTATGGCTACACCTTC.